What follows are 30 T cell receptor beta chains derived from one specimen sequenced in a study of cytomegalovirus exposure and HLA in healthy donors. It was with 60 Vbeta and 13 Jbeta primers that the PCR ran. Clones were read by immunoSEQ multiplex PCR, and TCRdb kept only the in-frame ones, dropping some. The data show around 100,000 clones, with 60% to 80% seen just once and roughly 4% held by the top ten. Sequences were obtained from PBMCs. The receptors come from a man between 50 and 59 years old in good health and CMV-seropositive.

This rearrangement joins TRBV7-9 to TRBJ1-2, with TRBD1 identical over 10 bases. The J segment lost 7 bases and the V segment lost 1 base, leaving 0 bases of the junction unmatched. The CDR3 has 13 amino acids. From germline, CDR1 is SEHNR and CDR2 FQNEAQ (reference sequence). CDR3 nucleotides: TGTGCCAGCAGCTTAGGGACAGGGGGTGGCTACACCTTC. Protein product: CASSLGTGGGYTF.

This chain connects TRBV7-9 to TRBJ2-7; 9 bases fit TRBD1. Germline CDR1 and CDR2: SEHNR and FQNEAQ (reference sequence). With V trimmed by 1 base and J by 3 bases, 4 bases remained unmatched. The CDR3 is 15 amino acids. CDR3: CASSLGGTGLYEQYF. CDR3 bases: TGTGCCAGCAGCTTAGGCGGGACAGGGCTCTACGAGCAGTACTTC.

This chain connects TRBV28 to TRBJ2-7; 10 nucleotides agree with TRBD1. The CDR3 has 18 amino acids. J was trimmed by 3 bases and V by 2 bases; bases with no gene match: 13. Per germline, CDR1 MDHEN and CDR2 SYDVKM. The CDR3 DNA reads TGTGCCAGCAGTTTAAAAGGCCCCGGGGACAGGGGACTCTACGAGCAGTACTTC. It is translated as CASSLKGPGDRGLYEQYF.

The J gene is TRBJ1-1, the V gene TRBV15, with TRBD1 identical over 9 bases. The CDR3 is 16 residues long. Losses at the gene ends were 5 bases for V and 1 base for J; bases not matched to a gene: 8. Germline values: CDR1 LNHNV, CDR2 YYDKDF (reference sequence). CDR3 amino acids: CATSAPNRGPNTEAFF. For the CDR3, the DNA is TGTGCCACCAGCGCGCCTAACAGGGGGCCGAACACTGAAGCTTTCTTT.

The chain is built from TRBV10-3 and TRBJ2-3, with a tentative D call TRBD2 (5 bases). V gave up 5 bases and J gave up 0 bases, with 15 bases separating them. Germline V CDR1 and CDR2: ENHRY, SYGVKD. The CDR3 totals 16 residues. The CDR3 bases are TGTGCCATCAGTTTCTTGTTTGGCGGGAGCACAGATACGCAGTATTTT. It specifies CAISFLFGGSTDTQYF.

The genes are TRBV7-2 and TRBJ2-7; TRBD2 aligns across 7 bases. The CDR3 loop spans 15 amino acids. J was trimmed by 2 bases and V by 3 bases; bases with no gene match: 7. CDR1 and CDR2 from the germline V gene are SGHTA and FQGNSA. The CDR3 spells CASSLDQGRAYEQYF. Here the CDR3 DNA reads TGTGCCAGCAGCTTGGACCAAGGGAGGGCCTACGAGCAGTACTTC.

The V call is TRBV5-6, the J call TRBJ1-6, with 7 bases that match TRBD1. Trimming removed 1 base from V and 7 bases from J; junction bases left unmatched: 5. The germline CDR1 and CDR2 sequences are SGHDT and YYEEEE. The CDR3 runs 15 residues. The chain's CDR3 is CASSLRGQRNSPLHF. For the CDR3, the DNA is TGTGCCAGCAGCTTGAGGGGACAGCGGAATTCACCCCTCCACTTT.

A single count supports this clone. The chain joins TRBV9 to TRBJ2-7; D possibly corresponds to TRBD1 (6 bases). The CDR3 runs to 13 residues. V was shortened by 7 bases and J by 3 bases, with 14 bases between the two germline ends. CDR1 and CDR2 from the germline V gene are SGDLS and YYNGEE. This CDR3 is CASGSGHLYEQYF. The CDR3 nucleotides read TGTGCCAGCGGCTCGGGACACCTCTACGAGCAGTACTTC.

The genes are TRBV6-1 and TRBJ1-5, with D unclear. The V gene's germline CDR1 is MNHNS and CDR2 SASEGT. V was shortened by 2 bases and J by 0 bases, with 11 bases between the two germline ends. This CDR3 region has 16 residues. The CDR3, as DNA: TGTGCCAGCAGTGAAAATTGGCAGATTAGCAATCAGCCCCAGCATTTT. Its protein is CASSENWQISNQPQHF.

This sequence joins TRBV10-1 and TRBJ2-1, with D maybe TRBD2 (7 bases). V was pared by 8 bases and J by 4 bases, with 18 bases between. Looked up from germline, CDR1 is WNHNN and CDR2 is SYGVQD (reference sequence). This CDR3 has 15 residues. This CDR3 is CASLQGRVWYNEQFF. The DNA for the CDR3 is TGCGCCAGCCTCCAGGGGAGGGTTTGGTACAATGAGCAGTTCTTC.

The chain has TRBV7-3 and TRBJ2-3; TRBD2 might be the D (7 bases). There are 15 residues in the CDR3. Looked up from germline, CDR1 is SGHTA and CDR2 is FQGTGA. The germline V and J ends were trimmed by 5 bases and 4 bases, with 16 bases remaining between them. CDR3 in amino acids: CASSQDGGRADTQYF. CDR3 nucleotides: TGTGCCAGCAGCCAGGACGGGGGGCGCGCAGATACGCAGTATTTT.

Here the CDR3 reads CACRTGIGEQYF. The CDR3 DNA follows: TGTGCCTGCCGGACAGGAATCGGAGAGCAGTACTTC. The chain is built from TRBV30 and TRBJ2-7; TRBD1 matches 7 bases. Germline V gives CDR1 GTSNPN, CDR2 SVGIG (reference sequence). The CDR3 extends over 12 amino acids. J was trimmed by 7 bases and V by 6 bases; bases with no gene match: 9.

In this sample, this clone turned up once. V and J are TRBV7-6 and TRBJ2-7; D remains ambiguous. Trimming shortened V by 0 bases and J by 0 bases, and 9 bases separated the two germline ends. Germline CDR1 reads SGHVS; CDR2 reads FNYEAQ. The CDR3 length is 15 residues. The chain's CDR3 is CASSLAPGGSYEQYF. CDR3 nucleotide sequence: TGTGCCAGCAGCTTAGCCCCGGGTGGCTCCTACGAGCAGTACTTC.

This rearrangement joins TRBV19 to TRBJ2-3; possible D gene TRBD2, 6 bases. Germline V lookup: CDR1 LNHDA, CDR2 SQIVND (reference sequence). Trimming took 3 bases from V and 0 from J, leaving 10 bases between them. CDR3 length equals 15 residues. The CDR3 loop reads CASSIGGLSTDTQYF. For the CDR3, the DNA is TGTGCCAGTAGTATCGGGGGACTGAGCACAGATACGCAGTATTTT.

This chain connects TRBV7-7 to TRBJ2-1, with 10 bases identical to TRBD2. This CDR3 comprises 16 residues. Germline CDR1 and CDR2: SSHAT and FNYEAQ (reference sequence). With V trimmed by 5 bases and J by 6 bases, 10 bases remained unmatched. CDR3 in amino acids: CASSPRTSGGGNEQFF. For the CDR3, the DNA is TGTGCCAGCAGCCCAAGGACTAGCGGAGGGGGCAATGAGCAGTTCTTC.

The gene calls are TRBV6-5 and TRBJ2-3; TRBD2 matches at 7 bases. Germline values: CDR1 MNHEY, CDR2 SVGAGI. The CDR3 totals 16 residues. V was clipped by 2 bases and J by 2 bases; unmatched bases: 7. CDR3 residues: CASSYSAGAFTDTQYF. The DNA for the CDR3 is TGTGCCAGCAGTTACAGTGCGGGAGCCTTCACAGATACGCAGTATTTT.

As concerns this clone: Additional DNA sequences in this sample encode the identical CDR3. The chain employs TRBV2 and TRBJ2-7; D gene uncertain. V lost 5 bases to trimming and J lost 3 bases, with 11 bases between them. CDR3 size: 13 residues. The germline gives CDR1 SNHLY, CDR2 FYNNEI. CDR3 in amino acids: CASSRQVNYEQYF. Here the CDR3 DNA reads TGTGCCAGCAGTCGGCAGGTAAACTACGAGCAGTACTTC.

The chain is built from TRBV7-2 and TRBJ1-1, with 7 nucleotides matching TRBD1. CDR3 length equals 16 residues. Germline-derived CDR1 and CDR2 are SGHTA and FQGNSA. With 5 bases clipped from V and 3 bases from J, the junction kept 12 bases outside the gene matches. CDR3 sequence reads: CASSPNRGRPDTEAFF. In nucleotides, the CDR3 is TGTGCCAGCAGCCCCAACAGGGGAAGGCCCGACACTGAAGCTTTCTTT.

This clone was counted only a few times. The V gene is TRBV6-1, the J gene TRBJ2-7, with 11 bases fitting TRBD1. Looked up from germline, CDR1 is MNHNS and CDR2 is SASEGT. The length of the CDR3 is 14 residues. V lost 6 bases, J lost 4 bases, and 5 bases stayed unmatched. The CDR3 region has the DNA TGTGCCAGCAGAGTGGGACAGGGGGTATACGAGCAGTACTTC. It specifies CASRVGQGVYEQYF.

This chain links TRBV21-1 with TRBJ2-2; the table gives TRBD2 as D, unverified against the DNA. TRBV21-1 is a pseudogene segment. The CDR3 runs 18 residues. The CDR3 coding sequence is TGTGCCAGCAGCACGGGAGGGGGGACTTCCTCGAACACCGGGGAGCTGTTTTTT. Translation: CASSTGGGTSSNTGELFF.

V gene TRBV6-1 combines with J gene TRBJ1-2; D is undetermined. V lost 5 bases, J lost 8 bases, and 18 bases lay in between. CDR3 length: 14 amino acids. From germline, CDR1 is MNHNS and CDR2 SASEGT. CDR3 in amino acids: CASSHVRGLGGYTF. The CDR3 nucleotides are TGTGCCAGCAGTCACGTTCGGGGTTTGGGCGGCTACACCTTC.

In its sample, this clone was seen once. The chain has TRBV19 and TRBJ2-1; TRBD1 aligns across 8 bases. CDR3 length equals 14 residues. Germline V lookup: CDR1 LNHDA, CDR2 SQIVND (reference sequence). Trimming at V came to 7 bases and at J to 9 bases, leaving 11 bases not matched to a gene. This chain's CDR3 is CASISGQGYGEQFF. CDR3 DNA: TGTGCCAGTATATCAGGACAGGGATATGGTGAGCAGTTCTTC.

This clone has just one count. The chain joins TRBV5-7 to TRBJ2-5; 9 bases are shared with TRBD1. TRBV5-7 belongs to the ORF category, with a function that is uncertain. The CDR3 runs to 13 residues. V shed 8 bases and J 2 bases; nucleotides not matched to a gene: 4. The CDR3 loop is CASDRGAQETQYF. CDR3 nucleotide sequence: TGTGCCAGTGACAGGGGGGCGCAAGAGACCCAGTACTTC.

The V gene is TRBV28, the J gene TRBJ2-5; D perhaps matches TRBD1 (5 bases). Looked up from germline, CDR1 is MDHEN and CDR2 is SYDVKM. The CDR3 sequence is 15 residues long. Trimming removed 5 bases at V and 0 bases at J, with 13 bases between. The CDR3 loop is CASSSLGQDQETQYF. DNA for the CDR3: TGTGCCAGCAGTAGTCTCGGACAAGACCAAGAGACCCAGTACTTC.

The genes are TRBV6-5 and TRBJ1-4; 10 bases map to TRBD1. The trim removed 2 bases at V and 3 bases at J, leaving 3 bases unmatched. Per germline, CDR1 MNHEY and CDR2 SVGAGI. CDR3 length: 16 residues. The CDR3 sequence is CASSYDRGLANEKLFF. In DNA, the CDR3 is TGTGCCAGCAGTTACGACAGGGGGCTGGCTAATGAAAAACTGTTTTTT.

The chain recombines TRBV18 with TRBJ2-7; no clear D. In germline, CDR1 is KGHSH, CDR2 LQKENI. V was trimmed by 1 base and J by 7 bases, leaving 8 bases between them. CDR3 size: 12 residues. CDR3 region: CASSPRAREQYF. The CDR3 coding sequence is TGTGCCAGCTCACCACGGGCGCGAGAGCAGTACTTC.

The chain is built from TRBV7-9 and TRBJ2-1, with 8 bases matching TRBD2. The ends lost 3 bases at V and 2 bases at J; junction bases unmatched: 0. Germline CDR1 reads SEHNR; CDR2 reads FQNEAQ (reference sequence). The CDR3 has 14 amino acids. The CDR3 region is CASSFSGAYNEQFF. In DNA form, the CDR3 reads TGTGCCAGCAGCTTTAGCGGGGCCTACAATGAGCAGTTCTTC.

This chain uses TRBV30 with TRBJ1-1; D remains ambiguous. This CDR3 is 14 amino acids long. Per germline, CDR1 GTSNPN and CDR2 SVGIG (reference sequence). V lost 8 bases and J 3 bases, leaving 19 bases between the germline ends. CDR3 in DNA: TGTGCCCTCTCAGGTGCACAGATATACACTGAAGCTTTCTTT. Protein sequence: CALSGAQIYTEAFF.

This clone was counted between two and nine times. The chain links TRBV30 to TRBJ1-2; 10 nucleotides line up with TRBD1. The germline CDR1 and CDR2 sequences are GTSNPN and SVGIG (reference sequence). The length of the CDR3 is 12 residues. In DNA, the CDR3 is TGTGCACTGACAGGGGGCGGCTCTGGCTACACCTTC. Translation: CALTGGGSGYTF.

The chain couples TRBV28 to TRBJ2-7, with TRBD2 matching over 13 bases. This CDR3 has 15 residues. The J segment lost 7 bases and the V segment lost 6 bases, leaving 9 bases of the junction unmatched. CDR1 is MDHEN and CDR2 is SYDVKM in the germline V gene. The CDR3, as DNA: TGTGCCAGCAGCTCCGGACTAGCGGGAGTAGATGAGCAGTACTTC. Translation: CASSSGLAGVDEQYF.